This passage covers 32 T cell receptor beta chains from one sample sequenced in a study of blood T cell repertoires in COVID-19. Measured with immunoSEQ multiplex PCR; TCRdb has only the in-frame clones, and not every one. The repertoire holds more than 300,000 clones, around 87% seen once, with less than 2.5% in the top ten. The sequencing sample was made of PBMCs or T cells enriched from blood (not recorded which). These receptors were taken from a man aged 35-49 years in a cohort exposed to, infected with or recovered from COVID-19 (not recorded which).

The CDR3 DNA sequence: TGTGCCAGCAGTGAGCTCGGCGGGGGTCAGCCCCAGCATTTT. It yields the protein CASSELGGGQPQHF. The genes are TRBV2 and TRBJ1-5; D may be TRBD1 (5 bases). The germline CDR1 and CDR2 sequences are SNHLY and FYNNEI. V was shortened by 3 bases and J by 6 bases, with 12 bases between the two germline ends. The length of the CDR3 is 14 residues.

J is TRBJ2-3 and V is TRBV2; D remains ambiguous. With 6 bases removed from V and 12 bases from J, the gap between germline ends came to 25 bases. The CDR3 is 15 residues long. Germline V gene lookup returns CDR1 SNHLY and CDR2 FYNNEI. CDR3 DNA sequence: TGTGCCAGCAGCAGAGGAGCGAGCCTGTCCCCCCTCCAGTATTTT. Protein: CASSRGASLSPLQYF.

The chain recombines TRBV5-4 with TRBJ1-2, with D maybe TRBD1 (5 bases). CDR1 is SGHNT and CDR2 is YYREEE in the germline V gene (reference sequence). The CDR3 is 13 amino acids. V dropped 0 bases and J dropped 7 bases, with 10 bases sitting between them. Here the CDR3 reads CASSLERGSGYTF. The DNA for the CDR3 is TGTGCCAGCAGCTTGGAACGGGGGTCTGGCTACACCTTC.

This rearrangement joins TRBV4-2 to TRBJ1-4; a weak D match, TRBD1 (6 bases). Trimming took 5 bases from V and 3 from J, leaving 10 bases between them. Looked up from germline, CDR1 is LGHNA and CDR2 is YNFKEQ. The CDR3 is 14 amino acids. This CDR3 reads CASSRQAANEKLFF. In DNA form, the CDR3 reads TGTGCCAGCAGCAGACAGGCAGCTAATGAAAAACTGTTTTTT.

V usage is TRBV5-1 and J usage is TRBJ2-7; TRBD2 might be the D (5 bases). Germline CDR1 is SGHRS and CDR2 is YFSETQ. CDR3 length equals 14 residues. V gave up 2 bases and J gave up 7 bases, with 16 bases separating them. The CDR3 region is CASSLPPPSGEQYF. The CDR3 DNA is TGCGCCAGCAGCTTACCGCCTCCCTCGGGGGAGCAGTACTTC.

The CDR3 DNA sequence: TGTGCCAGCAGCTCGACAGGGGGCCTCGCTGAAAAACTGTTTTTT. This codes for CASSSTGGLAEKLFF. The chain combines TRBV7-9 with TRBJ1-4, with 10 bases lining up with TRBD1. The germline V gene encodes CDR1 SEHNR and CDR2 FQNEAQ (reference sequence). This CDR3 has 15 residues. The junction had 6 bases not matched to a gene; V was cut back by 4 bases and J by 7 bases.

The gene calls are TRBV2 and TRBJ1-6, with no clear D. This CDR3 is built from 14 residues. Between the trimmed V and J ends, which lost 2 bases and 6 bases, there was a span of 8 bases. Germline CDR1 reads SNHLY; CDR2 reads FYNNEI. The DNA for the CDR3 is TGTGCCAGCAGTGAACCGGTTATTAATTCACCCCTCCACTTT. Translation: CASSEPVINSPLHF.

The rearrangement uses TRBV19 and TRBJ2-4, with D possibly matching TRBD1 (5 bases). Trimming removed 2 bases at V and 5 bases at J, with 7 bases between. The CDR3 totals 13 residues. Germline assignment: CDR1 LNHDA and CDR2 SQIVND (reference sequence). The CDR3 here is CASSISRENIQYF. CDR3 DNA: TGTGCCAGTAGTATATCCAGGGAAAACATTCAGTACTTC.

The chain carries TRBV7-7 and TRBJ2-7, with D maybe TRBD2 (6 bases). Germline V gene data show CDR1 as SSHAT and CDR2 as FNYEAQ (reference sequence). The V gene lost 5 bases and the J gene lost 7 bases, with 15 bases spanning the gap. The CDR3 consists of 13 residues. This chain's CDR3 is CASSPSYGGEQYF. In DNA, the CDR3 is TGTGCCAGCAGCCCCTCCTATGGGGGGGAGCAGTACTTC.

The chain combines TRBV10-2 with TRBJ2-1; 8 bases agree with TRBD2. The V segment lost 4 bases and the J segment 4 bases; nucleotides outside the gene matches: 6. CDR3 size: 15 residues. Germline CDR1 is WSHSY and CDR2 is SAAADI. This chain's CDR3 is CASSVSGGPYNEQFF. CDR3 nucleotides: TGCGCCAGCAGTGTGTCGGGGGGGCCATACAATGAGCAGTTCTTC.

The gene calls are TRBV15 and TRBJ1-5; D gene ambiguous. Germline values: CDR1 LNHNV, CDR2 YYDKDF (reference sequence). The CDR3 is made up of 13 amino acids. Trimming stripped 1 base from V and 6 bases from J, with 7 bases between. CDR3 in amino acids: CATSRVAGQPQHF. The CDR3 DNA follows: TGTGCCACCAGCAGAGTGGCGGGTCAGCCCCAGCATTTT.

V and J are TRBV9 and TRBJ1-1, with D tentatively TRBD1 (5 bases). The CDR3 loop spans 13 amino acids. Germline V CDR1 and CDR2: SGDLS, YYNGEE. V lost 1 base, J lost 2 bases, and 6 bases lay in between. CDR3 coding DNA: TGTGCCAGCAGCGTAAGGGGCAACACTGAAGCTTTCTTT. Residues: CASSVRGNTEAFF.

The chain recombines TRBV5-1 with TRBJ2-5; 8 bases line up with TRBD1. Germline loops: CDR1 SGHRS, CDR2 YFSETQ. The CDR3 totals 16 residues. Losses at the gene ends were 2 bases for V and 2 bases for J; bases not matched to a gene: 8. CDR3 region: CASSLQGQGGQETQYF. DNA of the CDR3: TGCGCCAGCAGCTTACAAGGACAGGGTGGGCAAGAGACCCAGTACTTC.

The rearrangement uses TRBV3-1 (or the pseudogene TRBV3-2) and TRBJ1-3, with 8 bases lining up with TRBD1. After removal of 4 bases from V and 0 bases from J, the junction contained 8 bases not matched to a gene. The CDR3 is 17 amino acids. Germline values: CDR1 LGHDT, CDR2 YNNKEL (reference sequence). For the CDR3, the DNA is TGTGCCAGCAGCCCCCAGACGGGACAGGACTCTGGAAACACCATATATTTT. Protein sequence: CASSPQTGQDSGNTIYF.

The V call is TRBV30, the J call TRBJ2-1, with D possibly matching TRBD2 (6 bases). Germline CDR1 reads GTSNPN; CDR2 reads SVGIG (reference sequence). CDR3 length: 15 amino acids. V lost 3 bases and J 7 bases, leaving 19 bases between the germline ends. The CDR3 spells CAWRNRASVLNEQFF. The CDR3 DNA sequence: TGTGCCTGGAGAAATCGGGCTAGCGTACTTAATGAGCAGTTCTTC.

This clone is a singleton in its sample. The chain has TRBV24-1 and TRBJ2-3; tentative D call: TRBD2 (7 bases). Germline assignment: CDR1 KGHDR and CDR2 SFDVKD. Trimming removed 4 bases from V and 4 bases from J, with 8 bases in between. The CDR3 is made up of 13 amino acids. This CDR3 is CATSEGGADTQYF. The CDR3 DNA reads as TGTGCCACCAGTGAAGGGGGGGCAGATACGCAGTATTTT.

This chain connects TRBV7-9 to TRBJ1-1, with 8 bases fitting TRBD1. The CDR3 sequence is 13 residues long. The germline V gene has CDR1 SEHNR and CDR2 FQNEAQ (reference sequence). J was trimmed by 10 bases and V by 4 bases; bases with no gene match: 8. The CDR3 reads CASSSGQGLVAFF. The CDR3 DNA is TGTGCCAGCAGCTCCGGACAGGGATTGGTAGCTTTCTTT.

CDR3 sequence (DNA): TGTGCCAGCAGACAGGCGGGAGAGGTCTACAATGAGCAGTTCTTC. Amino acids: CASRQAGEVYNEQFF. The chain recombines TRBV27 with TRBJ2-1; the match to TRBD2 covers 7 bases. The CDR3 runs 15 residues. Germline V gene data show CDR1 as MNHEY and CDR2 as SMNVEV (reference sequence). The V gene end was trimmed by 6 bases and the J gene end by 3 bases; junction bases not matched to a gene: 8.

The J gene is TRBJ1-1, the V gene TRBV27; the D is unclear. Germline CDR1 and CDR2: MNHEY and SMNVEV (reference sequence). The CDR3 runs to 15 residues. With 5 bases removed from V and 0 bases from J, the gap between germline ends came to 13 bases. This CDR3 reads CASSPYRYMNTEAFF. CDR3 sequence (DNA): TGTGCCAGCAGTCCTTACAGATACATGAACACTGAAGCTTTCTTT.

CDR3 protein: CASSYWGGTFF. As DNA, the CDR3 is TGTGCCAGCAGTTACTGGGGGGGGACTTTCTTT. V usage is TRBV6-5 and J usage is TRBJ1-1, with D possibly TRBD1 on 5 matching bases. The germline V gene encodes CDR1 MNHEY and CDR2 SVGAGI. The V end was cut by 1 base, the J end by 12 bases, with 9 bases between. This CDR3 has 11 residues.

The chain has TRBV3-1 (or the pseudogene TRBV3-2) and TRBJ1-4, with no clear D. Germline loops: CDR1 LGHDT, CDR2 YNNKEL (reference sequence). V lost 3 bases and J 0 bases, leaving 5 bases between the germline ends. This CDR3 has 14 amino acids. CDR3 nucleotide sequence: TGTGCCAGCAGCCACGGAGCAACTAATGAAAAACTGTTTTTT. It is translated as CASSHGATNEKLFF.

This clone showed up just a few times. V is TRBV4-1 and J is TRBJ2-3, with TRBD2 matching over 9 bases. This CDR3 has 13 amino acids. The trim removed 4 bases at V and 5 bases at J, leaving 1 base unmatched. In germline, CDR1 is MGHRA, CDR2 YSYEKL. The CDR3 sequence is CASSPTSGDTQYF. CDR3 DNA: TGCGCCAGCAGCCCGACTAGCGGAGATACGCAGTATTTT.

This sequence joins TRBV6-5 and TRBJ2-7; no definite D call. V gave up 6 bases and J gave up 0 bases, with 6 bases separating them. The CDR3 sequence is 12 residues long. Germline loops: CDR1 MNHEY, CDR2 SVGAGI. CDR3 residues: CASSSSSYEQYF. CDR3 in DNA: TGTGCCAGCAGCTCTAGCTCCTACGAGCAGTACTTC.

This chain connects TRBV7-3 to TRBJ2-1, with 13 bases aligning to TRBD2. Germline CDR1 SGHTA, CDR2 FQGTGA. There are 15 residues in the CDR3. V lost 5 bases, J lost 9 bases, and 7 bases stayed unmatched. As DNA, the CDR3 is TGTGCCAGCAGCCCAGGACTAGCGGGAGTGATTGAGCAGTTCTTC. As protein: CASSPGLAGVIEQFF.

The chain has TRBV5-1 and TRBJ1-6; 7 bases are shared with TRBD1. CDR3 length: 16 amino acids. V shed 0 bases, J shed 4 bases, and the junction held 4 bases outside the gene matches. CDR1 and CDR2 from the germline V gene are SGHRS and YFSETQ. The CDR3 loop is CASSLAGQPYNSPLHF. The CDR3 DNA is TGCGCCAGCAGCTTGGCGGGACAGCCTTATAATTCACCCCTCCACTTT.

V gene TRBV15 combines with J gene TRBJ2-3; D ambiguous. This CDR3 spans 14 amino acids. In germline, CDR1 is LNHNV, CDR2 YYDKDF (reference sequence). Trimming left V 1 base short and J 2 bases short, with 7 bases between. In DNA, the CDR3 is TGTGCCACCAGCAGAGGAGGAATCACAGATACGCAGTATTTT. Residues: CATSRGGITDTQYF.

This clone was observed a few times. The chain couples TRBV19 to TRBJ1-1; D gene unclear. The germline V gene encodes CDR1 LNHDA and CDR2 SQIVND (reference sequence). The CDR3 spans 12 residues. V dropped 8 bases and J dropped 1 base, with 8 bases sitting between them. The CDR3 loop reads CASQDWNTEAFF. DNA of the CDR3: TGTGCCAGTCAGGACTGGAACACTGAAGCTTTCTTT.

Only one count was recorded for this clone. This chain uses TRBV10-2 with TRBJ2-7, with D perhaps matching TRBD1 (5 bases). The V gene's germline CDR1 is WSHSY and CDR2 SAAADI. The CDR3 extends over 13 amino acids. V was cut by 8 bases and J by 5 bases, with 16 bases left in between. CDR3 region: CASHRGQGNEQYF. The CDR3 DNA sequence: TGCGCCAGCCACCGTGGGCAGGGAAACGAGCAGTACTTC.

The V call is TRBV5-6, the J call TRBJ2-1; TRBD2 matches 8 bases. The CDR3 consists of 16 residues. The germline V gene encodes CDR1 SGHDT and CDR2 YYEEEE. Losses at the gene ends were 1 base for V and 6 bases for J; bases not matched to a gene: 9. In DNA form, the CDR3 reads TGTGCCAGCAGCTTGTTGGTCGGGAGGGCCCTCAATGAGCAGTTCTTC. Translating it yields CASSLLVGRALNEQFF.

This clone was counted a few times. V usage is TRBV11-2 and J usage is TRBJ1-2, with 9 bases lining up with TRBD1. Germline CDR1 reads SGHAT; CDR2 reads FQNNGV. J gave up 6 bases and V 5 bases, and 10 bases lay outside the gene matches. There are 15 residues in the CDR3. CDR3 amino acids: CASSPRDRVLDGYTF. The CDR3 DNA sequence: TGTGCCAGCAGCCCCCGGGACAGGGTTCTCGATGGCTACACCTTC.

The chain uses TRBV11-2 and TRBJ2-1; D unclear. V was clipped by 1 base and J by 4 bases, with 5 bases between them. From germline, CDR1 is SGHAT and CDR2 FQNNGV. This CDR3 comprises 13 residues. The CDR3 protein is CASSLALYNEQFF. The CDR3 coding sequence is TGTGCCAGCAGCTTAGCCCTGTACAATGAGCAGTTCTTC.

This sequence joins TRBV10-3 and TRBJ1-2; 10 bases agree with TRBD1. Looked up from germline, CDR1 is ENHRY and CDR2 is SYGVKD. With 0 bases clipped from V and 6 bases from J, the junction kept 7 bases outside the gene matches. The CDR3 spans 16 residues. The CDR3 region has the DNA TGTGCCATCAGTGAGTCGGGAGGACAGGGGGTGCATGGCTACACCTTC. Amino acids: CAISESGGQGVHGYTF.